A selection of T cell receptor beta chains follows, all from one sample in a study of blood T cell repertoires in COVID-19. Libraries were prepared by immunoSEQ multiplex PCR; TCRdb keeps only in-frame clonotypes and omits some of them. This table holds roughly 100,000 clones, around 90% found once. Sequenced material: peripheral blood. Receptors originate from a woman aged 70-85 years with acute or convalescent COVID-19. Each CDR3 is given with its conserved first and last residue. Where a row states a size, it is once, few, many or the class of an expanded clone; other rows omit it.

TRBV5-8	NA	TRBJ1-1	CASSLGSGLRAFF
TRBV6-5	NA	TRBJ2-7	CATSSQTSYEQYF
TRBV30	NA	TRBJ2-7	CAWSTGQGSREQYF
TRBV6-5	NA	TRBJ1-3	CASSSTGQGGGNTIYF
TRBV24-1	NA	TRBJ2-1	CATSDLNSEYNEQFF
TRBV14	NA	TRBJ1-1	CASSQVSGNTEAFF
TRBV5-1	NA	TRBJ1-2	CASSLERQGSDGYTF
TRBV29-1	NA	TRBJ2-1	CRTGEYEQFF
TRBV28	NA	TRBJ2-7	CASRTSGRSYEQYF
TRBV2	NA	TRBJ1-1	CASSTEGGARTEAFF
TRBV2	NA	TRBJ2-7	CASTQSDSYEQYF
TRBV29-1	few	TRBJ1-3	CSVVSPGSDGNTIYF
TRBV6-1	NA	TRBJ2-7	CASSEERGYEQYF
TRBV5-1	NA	TRBJ2-7	CASSLALSGYYEQYF
TRBV28	NA	TRBJ1-5	CASSTNTDSLASNQPQHF
TRBV5-4	NA	TRBJ2-2	CASSFGTGGTGELFF
TRBV19	few	TRBJ1-5	CASRTGQGNNQPQHF